The source of this TCR beta chain is a study of T cell responses to AZD1222 COVID-19 vaccine. Libraries were prepared by immunoSEQ multiplex PCR; TCRdb keeps only in-frame clonotypes and omits some of them. The profile shows about 110,000 clones, 65% to 85% of them singletons. Per the germline V gene, CDR1 is WNHNN and CDR2 is SYGVQD (reference sequence). This CDR3 contains 15 residues. V gave up 2 bases and J gave up 5 bases, with 13 bases separating them. This clonotype originated in an adult in good health. The material sequenced was peripheral blood, taken on day 0 of AZD1222 vaccination. This chain uses TRBV10-1 with TRBJ2-1; the D gene is possibly TRBD2 (7 bases). CDR3 in amino acids: CASSEHAGGHNEQFF. The CDR3 DNA sequence: TGCGCCAGCAGTGAGCACGCCGGGGGGCACAATGAGCAGTTCTTC.